Below are 22 T cell receptor beta chains sequenced from a single sample in a study of tumour-infiltrating T cells in Burkitt lymphoma. This table comes from immunoSEQ multiplex PCR, and its TCRdb copy is limited to in-frame clones, with some not included. Here the sample spans approximately 15,000 clones, 30% being singletons. Sequencing was performed on tumor tissue. The receptors come from a human donor with diffuse large B-cell lymphoma.

The gene calls are TRBV30 and TRBJ2-5; 10 bases are a match to TRBD2. From germline, CDR1 is GTSNPN and CDR2 SVGIG (reference sequence). Trimming cost V 8 bases and J 2 bases; bases outside gene matches: 5. This CDR3 spans 13 amino acids. CDR3: CAAHSGRQETQYF. The CDR3 region has the DNA TGTGCCGCCCATAGCGGGAGGCAAGAGACCCAGTACTTC.

The sample holds a few counts of this clone. The genes are TRBV7-9 and TRBJ1-2; no definite D call. CDR3 length: 12 residues. V was cut by 1 base and J by 8 bases, with 8 bases left in between. Germline CDR1 SEHNR, CDR2 FQNEAQ (reference sequence). The CDR3 here is CASSLGGLGYTF. The CDR3 DNA is TGTGCCAGCAGCTTAGGAGGATTGGGCTACACCTTC.

This sequence joins TRBV19 and TRBJ2-6; no firm D call. Trimming left V 7 bases short and J 0 bases short, with 10 bases between. Germline V gene data show CDR1 as LNHDA and CDR2 as SQIVND (reference sequence). The CDR3 runs 15 residues. The CDR3 sequence: CASNDGRSGANVLTF. The DNA for the CDR3 is TGTGCCAGTAACGATGGGCGCTCTGGGGCCAACGTCCTGACTTTC.

In its sample, this clone was seen a few times. The rearrangement uses TRBV2 and TRBJ2-7; no clear D gene. This CDR3 spans 10 amino acids. The V end was cut by 7 bases, the J end by 3 bases, with 4 bases between. Germline loops: CDR1 SNHLY, CDR2 FYNNEI. The CDR3 DNA sequence: TGTGCCAGCAACGGCTACGAGCAGTACTTC. Translated, it gives CASNGYEQYF.

This clone was recorded a few times. The chain is built from TRBV7-9 and TRBJ1-3, with D possibly TRBD1 on 6 matching bases. CDR1 and CDR2 (germline): SEHNR, FQNEAQ (reference sequence). Trimming took 3 bases from V and 2 from J, leaving 11 bases between them. This CDR3 is 15 amino acids long. CDR3 in DNA: TGTGCCAGCAGCTTGACAGGTCCGCCTGGAAACACCATATATTTT. Translation gives CASSLTGPPGNTIYF.

The chain joins TRBV11-3 to TRBJ2-7, with 14 positions matching TRBD2. The CDR3 length is 16 residues. V lost 5 bases to trimming and J lost 4 bases; unmatched junction nucleotides: 7. CDR1 SGHNT and CDR2 YENEEA come from the germline V gene. The CDR3 reads CASSRGGLAGAYEQYF. The CDR3 DNA reads as TGTGCCAGCAGCCGTGGGGGACTAGCGGGAGCGTACGAGCAGTACTTC.

A few counts support this clone. No DNA is shown, since the ends of the CDR3 on it are uncertain; the CDR3 is the one TCRdb lists. The chain joins TRBV19 to TRBJ2-5; the D call TRBD1 from the table was never checked on the DNA. The germline gives CDR1 LNHDA, CDR2 SQIVND (reference sequence). The CDR3 is 14 residues long, ends included. CDR3 sequence reads: CASTSGQPQETQYF.

This clone counts as medium-sized. The genes are TRBV5-4 and TRBJ2-7; D is possibly TRBD1 (6 bases). The CDR3 is 14 amino acids. Deletions cut 2 bases from V and 2 bases from J, with 11 bases between. The germline gives CDR1 SGHNT, CDR2 YYREEE (reference sequence). The CDR3 DNA is TGTGCCAGCAGCTTAGAGGGGGACCCCTACGAGCAGTACTTC. Amino acids: CASSLEGDPYEQYF.

This clone was counted once. V and J are TRBV19 and TRBJ1-5; D uncertain. CDR3 size: 16 residues. Germline loops: CDR1 LNHDA, CDR2 SQIVND (reference sequence). V lost 2 bases and J lost 0, with 11 bases in between. CDR3 protein: CASSIRSRSSNQPQHF. CDR3 coding DNA: TGTGCCAGTAGTATAAGATCGAGGTCTAGCAATCAGCCCCAGCATTTT.

The sample holds a few counts of this clone. The J gene is TRBJ1-3, the V gene TRBV6-6; no definite D call. Germline loops: CDR1 MNHNY, CDR2 SVGAGI (reference sequence). The V gene lost 5 bases and the J gene lost 1 base, with 9 bases spanning the gap. CDR3 length equals 14 residues. The CDR3 is CASSPTVSGNTIYF. The CDR3 DNA reads TGTGCCAGCAGTCCAACAGTGTCTGGAAACACCATATATTTT.

A few counts support this clone. The junction departs from the called germline gene at one end, perhaps through a read error. The gene calls are TRBV23-1 and TRBJ2-5; D might be TRBD1 or TRBD2, each matching 5 bases. TRBV23-1 is an ORF for which the function is uncertain. The CDR3 sequence is 16 residues long. The CDR3 reads CVSSHPSKGPQETQYF. The CDR3 DNA reads as TGCGTCAGCAGTCACCCCTCAAAGGGACCCCAAGAGACCCAGTACTTC.

This chain joins TRBV14 and TRBJ1-2; unclear D gene. Trimming pared 4 bases from V and 4 bases from J, leaving 16 bases between. There are 15 residues in the CDR3. Germline CDR1 reads SGHDN; CDR2 reads FVKESK. This CDR3 is CASSPSRHGGYGYTF. CDR3 coding DNA: TGTGCCAGCAGCCCCTCCCGGCACGGAGGCTATGGCTACACCTTC.

The table lists this clone with a few counts. The CDR3 nucleotides are TGTGCCAGCAGCTTAGAGAGGGGGCGAAAGGAGCAGTTCTTC. It codes for CASSLERGRKEQFF. This sequence joins TRBV11-3 and TRBJ2-1; TRBD1 aligns across 7 bases. The ends lost 0 bases at V and 10 bases at J; junction bases unmatched: 6. Germline V gene data show CDR1 as SGHNT and CDR2 as YENEEA. The CDR3 covers 14 residues. Drawing the rest from reference TRBV11-3 and TRBJ2-1, the complete variable domain is EAGVVQSPRYKIIEKKQPVAFWCNPISGHNTLYWYLQNLGQGPELLIRYENEEAVDDSQLPKDRFSAERLKGVDSTLKIQPAELGDSAVYLCASSLERGRKEQFFGPGTRLTVL.

The chain carries TRBV28 and TRBJ2-5; D ambiguous. CDR3 length equals 15 residues. The germline V gene has CDR1 MDHEN and CDR2 SYDVKM. V shed 4 bases and J shed 1 base, with 13 bases lying between them. The CDR3 region has the DNA TGTGCCAGCAGTTGGGCAGGCGTCCTCCAAGAGACCCAGTACTTC. It yields the protein CASSWAGVLQETQYF. The entire variable domain, with the rest obtained from reference TRBV28 and TRBJ2-5, is as follows: DVKVTQSSRYLVKRTGEKVFLECVQDMDHENMFWYRQDPGLGLRLIYFSYDVKMKEKGDIPEGYSVSREKKERFSLILESASTNQTSMYLCASSWAGVLQETQYFGPGTRLLVL.

This sequence joins TRBV27 and TRBJ2-5, with D tentatively TRBD1 or TRBD2 (5 bases each). The V end was cut by 6 bases, the J end by 7 bases, with 33 bases between. This CDR3 spans 19 amino acids. In germline, CDR1 is MNHEY, CDR2 SMNVEV (reference sequence). DNA for the CDR3: TGTGCCAGCAGCGTTACGGGGACCTGGGGGTCTTTCGAAGTCCGGACCCAGTACTTC. Its protein is CASSVTGTWGSFEVRTQYF.

In this sample, this clone turned up a few times. The chain links TRBV15 to TRBJ1-3; the D gene is possibly TRBD1 (5 bases). The germline V gene has CDR1 LNHNV and CDR2 YYDKDF (reference sequence). V lost 3 bases and J lost 4, with 10 bases in between. This CDR3 region has 14 residues. The CDR3 reads CATSRGDHGNTIYF. The CDR3 coding sequence is TGTGCCACCAGCAGGGGGGACCACGGAAACACCATATATTTT.

This chain joins TRBV28 and TRBJ1-2; 7 bases are shared with TRBD1. The CDR3 loop spans 15 amino acids. The germline gives CDR1 MDHEN, CDR2 SYDVKM. Losses at the gene ends were 1 base for V and 4 bases for J; bases not matched to a gene: 6. This CDR3 reads CASSLSGQTFYGYTF. CDR3 bases: TGTGCCAGCAGTTTATCGGGACAGACCTTCTATGGCTACACCTTC.

The genes are TRBV20-1 and TRBJ2-1; D call uncertain. The germline V gene has CDR1 DFQATT and CDR2 SNEGSKA (reference sequence). This CDR3 is 10 amino acids long. Trimming removed 3 bases at V and 8 bases at J, with 5 bases between. CDR3 amino acids: CSASRYEQFF. The DNA of the CDR3 is TGCAGTGCTAGTCGCTATGAGCAGTTCTTC.

The chain joins TRBV28 to TRBJ2-7, with D possibly TRBD1 on 5 matching bases. CDR1 and CDR2 (germline): MDHEN, SYDVKM. CDR3 size: 12 residues. Trimming shortened V by 8 bases and J by 6 bases, and 14 bases separated the two germline ends. The chain's CDR3 is CASFSSGAEQYF. CDR3 in DNA: TGTGCCAGCTTTTCCTCTGGGGCCGAGCAGTACTTC.

This clone was counted between two and nine times. The V and J genes are TRBV14 and TRBJ2-7; 11 bases agree with TRBD1. This CDR3 spans 15 amino acids. Trimming removed 4 bases from V and 2 bases from J; junction bases left unmatched: 4. The germline CDR1 and CDR2 sequences are SGHDN and FVKESK. The CDR3 sequence is CASSLGTGGTYEQYF. The CDR3 DNA follows: TGTGCCAGCAGCCTCGGGACAGGGGGGACCTACGAGCAGTACTTC. Full variable domain (rest looked up from reference TRBV14 and TRBJ2-7): EAGVTQFPSHSVIEKGQTVTLRCDPISGHDNLYWYRRVMGKEIKFLLHFVKESKQDESGMPNNRFLAERTGGTYSTLKVQPAELEDSGVYFCASSLGTGGTYEQYFGPGTRLTVT.

V and J are TRBV5-1 and TRBJ1-2, with TRBD1 as a possible D gene (5 bases). Trimming pared 2 bases from V and 4 bases from J, leaving 15 bases between. Germline V gives CDR1 SGHRS, CDR2 YFSETQ. The CDR3 consists of 15 residues. The CDR3: CASSFTPTVLYGYTF. CDR3 coding DNA: TGCGCCAGCAGCTTTACCCCGACAGTCCTCTATGGCTACACCTTC. Full variable domain (remainder filled in from reference TRBV5-1 and TRBJ1-2): KAGVTQTPRYLIKTRGQQVTLSCSPISGHRSVSWYQQTPGQGLQFLFEYFSETQRNKGNFPGRFSGRQFSNSRSEMNVSTLELGDSALYLCASSFTPTVLYGYTFGSGTRLTVV.

This clone was observed a handful of times. The gene calls are TRBV30 and TRBJ2-1, with D possibly TRBD1 on 6 matching bases. There are 14 residues in the CDR3. CDR1 GTSNPN and CDR2 SVGIG come from the germline V gene (reference sequence). The V end was cut by 5 bases, the J end by 1 base, with 12 bases between. In nucleotides, the CDR3 is TGTGCCTGGGCACGGGACACTTCCTACAATGAGCAGTTCTTC. As protein: CAWARDTSYNEQFF.